The clone carrying this T cell receptor (beta chain) was counted ten times or more. Antigen unknown. These data belong to a study of spatial heterogeneity in lung cancer. For the study at large: The donors were some 70 patients with non-small cell lung cancer that was early-stage and untreated. The follow-up PBMC samples were sequenced whenever they were available. The median time to follow-up was approximately 23 months after resection.

Study-level findings and limits: There were more appearances of ubiquitous expanded tumor TCRs in blood at resection than at follow-up.

The CDR3 has 11 residues. Germline values: CDR1 MNHEY, CDR2 SMNVEV (reference sequence). The V and J ends lost 4 bases and 6 bases respectively, with 7 bases between them. Sample time point: blood at routine non-recurrence follow-up after resection. TCRs were sequenced from unsorted whole RNA of tumor, nontumor lung or PBMC. In the library, each TCR cDNA molecule bore its own unique molecular identifier. TCRdb used MiXCR to reprocess the 5' RACE reads, holding one entry per CDR3 protein. The repertoire consists of under 30,000 distinct CDR3 sequences, with 4.5% to 7.5% occurring once and the leading ten covering roughly a fifth.

The clonotype was recovered from a male donor with early-stage non-small cell lung cancer. The chain uses TRBV27 and TRBJ2-7; weak D call: TRBD1 (6 bases). The material sequenced was PBMCs, taken at follow-up. CDR3 loop: CASSSRGEQYF. CDR3 coding DNA: TGTGCCAGCAGTTCCAGGGGCGAGCAGTACTTC.